The TCR beta chain under discussion was sequenced for a study of T cell repertoires in cytomegalovirus infection. V was cut by 5 bases and J by 2 bases, with 19 bases left in between. Germline lookup yields CDR1 SGHVS and CDR2 FNYEAQ. This CDR3 spans 16 amino acids. Only a few counts were recorded for this clonotype. In TCRdb, the reads were re-called with MiXCR into one record per CDR3 protein. The profile covers about 530,000 distinct CDR3 sequences, with more than 25% appearing a single time and 13% taken by the ten largest. The source is a human donor in good health (CMV status not recorded). Some clones in this sample may be carry-over from other donors' samples. The sample taken for sequencing was PBMCs. The chain couples TRBV7-6 to TRBJ2-7; possibly TRBD1 or TRBD2 for D (5 bases each). CDR3 sequence (DNA): TGTGCCAGCAGCGCCCCTCGAGGGGAGACACCCTACGAGCAGTACGTC. Translation: CASSAPRGETPYEQYV.